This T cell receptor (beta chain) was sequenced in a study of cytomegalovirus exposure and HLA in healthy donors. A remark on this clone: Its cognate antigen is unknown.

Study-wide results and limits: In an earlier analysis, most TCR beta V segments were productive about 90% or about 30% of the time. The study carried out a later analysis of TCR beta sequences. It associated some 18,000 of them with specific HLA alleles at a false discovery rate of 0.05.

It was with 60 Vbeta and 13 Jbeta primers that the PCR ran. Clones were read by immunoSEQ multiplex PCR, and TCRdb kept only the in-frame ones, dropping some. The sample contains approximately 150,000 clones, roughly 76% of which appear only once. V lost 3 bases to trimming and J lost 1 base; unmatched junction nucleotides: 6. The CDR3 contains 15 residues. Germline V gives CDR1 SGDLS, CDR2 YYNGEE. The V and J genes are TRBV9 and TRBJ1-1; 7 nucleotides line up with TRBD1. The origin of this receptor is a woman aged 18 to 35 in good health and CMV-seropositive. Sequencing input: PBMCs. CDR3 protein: CASSARTGSNTEAFF. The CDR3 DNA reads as TGTGCCAGCAGCGCGAGGACAGGATCGAACACTGAAGCTTTCTTT.